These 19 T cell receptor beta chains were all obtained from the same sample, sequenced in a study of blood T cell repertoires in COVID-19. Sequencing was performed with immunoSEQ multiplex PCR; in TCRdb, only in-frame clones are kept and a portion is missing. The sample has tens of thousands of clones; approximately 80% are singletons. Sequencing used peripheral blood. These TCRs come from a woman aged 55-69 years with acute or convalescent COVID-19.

The CDR3 sequence is CASSRQGNDNSPLHF. The CDR3 nucleotides are TGTGCCAGCAGCCGACAGGGGAACGATAATTCACCCCTCCACTTT. This rearrangement joins TRBV27 to TRBJ1-6; TRBD1 aligns across 8 bases. V dropped 6 bases and J dropped 5; count of bases not matched to a gene: 6. This CDR3 is 15 amino acids long. Germline CDR1 and CDR2: MNHEY and SMNVEV (reference sequence).

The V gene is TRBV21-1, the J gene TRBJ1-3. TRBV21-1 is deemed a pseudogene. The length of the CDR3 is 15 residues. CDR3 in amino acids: CASSKEGLRGNTIYF. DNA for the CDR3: TGTGCCAGCAGCAAGGAGGGGCTTAGAGGAAACACCATATATTTT.

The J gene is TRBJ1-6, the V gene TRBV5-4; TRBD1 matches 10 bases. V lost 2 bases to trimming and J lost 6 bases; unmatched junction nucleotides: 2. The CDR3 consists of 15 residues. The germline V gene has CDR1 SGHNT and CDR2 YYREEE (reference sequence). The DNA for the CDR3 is TGTGCCAGCAGCTTTGGGGACAGGGGTAATTCACCCCTCCACTTT. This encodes CASSFGDRGNSPLHF. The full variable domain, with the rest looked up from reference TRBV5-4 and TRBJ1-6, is ETGVTQSPTHLIKTRGQQVTLRCSSQSGHNTVSWYQQALGQGPQFIFQYYREEENGRGNFPPRFSGLQFPNYSSELNVNALELDDSALYLCASSFGDRGNSPLHFGNGTRLTVT.

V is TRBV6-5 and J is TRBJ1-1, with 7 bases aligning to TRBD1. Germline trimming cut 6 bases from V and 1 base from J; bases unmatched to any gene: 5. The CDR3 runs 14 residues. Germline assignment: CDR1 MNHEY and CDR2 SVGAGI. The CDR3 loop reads CASSLQGSNTEAFF. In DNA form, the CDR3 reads TGTGCCAGCAGCTTACAGGGGTCGAACACTGAAGCTTTCTTT.

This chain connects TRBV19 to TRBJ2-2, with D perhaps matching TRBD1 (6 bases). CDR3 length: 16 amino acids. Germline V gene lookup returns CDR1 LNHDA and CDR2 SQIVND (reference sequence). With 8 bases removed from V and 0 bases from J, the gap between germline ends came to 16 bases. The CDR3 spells CASSGQPLANTGELFF. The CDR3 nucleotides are TGTGCCAGTTCTGGACAGCCCTTAGCGAACACCGGGGAGCTGTTTTTT.

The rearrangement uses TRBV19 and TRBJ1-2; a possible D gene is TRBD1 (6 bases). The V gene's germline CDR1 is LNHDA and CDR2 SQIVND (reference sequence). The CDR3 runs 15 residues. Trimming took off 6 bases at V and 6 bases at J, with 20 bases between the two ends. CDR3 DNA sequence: TGTGCCAGTAGCTTACAGGGAATAGATACTGATGGCTACACCTTC. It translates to CASSLQGIDTDGYTF.

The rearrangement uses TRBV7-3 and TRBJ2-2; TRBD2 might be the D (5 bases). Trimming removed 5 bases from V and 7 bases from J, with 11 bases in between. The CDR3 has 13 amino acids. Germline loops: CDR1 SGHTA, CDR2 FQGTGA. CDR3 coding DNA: TGTGCCAGCAGCGCCAGGACTCACGGGGAGCTGTTTTTT. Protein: CASSARTHGELFF. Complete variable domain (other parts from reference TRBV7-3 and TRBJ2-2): GAGVSQTPSNKVTEKGKYVELRCDPISGHTALYWYRQSLGQGPEFLIYFQGTGAADDSGLPNDRFFAVRPEGSVSTLKIQRTERGDSAVYLCASSARTHGELFFGEGSRLTVL.

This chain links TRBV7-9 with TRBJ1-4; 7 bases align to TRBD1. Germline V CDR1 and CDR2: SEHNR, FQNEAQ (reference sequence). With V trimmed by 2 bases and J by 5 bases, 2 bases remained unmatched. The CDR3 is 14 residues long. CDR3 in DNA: TGTGCCAGCAGCTTATCACAGGGGAATGAAAAACTGTTTTTT. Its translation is CASSLSQGNEKLFF.

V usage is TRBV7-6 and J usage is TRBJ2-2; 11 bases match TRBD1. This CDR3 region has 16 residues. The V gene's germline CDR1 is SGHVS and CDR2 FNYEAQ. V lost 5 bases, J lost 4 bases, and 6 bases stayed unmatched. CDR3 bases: TGTGCCAGCAGCGTGGACAGGGGGCTATCCACCGGGGAGCTGTTTTTT. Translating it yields CASSVDRGLSTGELFF.

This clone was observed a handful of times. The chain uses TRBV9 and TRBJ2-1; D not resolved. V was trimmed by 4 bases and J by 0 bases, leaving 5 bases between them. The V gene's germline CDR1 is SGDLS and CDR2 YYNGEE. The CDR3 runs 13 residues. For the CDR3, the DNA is TGTGCCAGCAGCTTGAGCTCCTACAATGAGCAGTTCTTC. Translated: CASSLSSYNEQFF.

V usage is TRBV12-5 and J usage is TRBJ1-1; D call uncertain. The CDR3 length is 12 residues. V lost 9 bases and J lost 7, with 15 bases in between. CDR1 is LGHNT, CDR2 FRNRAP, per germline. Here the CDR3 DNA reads TGTGCTAGCGATGTTCATGGAGTTGAAGCTTTCTTT. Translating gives CASDVHGVEAFF.

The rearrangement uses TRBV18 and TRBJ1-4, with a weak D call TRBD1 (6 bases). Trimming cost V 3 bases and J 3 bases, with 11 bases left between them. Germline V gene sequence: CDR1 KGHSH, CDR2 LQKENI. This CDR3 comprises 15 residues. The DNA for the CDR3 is TGTGCCAGCTCACCGAAACAGGGACCTAATGAAAAACTGTTTTTT. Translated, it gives CASSPKQGPNEKLFF.

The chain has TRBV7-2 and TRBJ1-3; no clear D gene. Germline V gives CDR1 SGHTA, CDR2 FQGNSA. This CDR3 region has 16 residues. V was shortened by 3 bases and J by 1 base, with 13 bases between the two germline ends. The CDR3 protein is CASSFGGSESGNTIYF. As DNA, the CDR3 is TGTGCCAGCAGCTTCGGAGGCTCGGAGTCTGGAAACACCATATATTTT.

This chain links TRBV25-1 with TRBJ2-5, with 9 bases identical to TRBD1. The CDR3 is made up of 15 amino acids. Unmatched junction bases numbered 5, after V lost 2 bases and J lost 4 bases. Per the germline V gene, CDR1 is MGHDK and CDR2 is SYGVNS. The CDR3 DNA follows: TGTGCCAGCAGTGAAAACAGGGGGCGCGCAGAGACCCAGTACTTC. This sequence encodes CASSENRGRAETQYF. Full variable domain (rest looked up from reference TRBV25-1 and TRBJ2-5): EADIYQTPRYLVIGTGKKITLECSQTMGHDKMYWYQQDPGMELHLIHYSYGVNSTEKGDLSSESTVSRIRTEHFPLTLESARPSHTSQYLCASSENRGRAETQYFGPGTRLLVL.

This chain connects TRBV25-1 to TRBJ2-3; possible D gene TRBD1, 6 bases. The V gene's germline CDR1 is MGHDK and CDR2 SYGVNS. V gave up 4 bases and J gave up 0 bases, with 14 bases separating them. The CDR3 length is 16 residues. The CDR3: CASSGFGGGSTDTQYF. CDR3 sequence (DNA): TGTGCCAGCAGTGGATTTGGGGGCGGGAGCACAGATACGCAGTATTTT.

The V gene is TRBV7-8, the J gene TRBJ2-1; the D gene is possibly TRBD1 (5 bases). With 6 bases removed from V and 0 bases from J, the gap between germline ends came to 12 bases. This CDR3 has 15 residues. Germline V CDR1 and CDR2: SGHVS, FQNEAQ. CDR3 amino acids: CASRLQATSYNEQFF. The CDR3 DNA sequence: TGTGCCAGCAGGTTACAGGCAACCTCCTACAATGAGCAGTTCTTC.

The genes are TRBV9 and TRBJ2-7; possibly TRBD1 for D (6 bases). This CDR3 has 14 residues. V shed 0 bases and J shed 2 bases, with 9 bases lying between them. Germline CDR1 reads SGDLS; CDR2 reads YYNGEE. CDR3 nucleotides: TGTGCCAGCAGCGTAGCCGCAGGGGCCTACGAGCAGTACTTC. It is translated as CASSVAAGAYEQYF.

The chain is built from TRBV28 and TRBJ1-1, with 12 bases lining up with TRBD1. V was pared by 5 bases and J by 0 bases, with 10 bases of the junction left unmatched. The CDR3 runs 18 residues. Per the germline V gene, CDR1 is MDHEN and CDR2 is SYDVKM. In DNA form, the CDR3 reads TGTGCCAGCAGTCCCTACCGGGACAGGGGGCTTCTGAACACTGAAGCTTTCTTT. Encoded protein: CASSPYRDRGLLNTEAFF.

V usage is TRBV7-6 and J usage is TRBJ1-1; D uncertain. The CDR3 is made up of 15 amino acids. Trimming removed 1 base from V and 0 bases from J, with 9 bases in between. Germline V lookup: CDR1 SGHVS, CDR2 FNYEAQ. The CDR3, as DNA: TGTGCCAGCAGCTTAGTTCCACAACTGAACACTGAAGCTTTCTTT. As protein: CASSLVPQLNTEAFF. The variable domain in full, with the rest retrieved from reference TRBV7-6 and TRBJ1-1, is GAGVSQSPRYKVTKRGQDVALRCDPISGHVSLYWYRQALGQGPEFLTYFNYEAQQDKSGLPNDRFSAERPEGSISTLTIQRTEQRDSAMYRCASSLVPQLNTEAFFGQGTRLTVV.